The 8 T cell receptor beta chains below come from one sample, sequenced in a study of technical replicates of blood from a handful of donors. Clones were read by immunoSEQ multiplex PCR, and TCRdb kept only the in-frame ones, dropping some. The data show about 100,000 clones, with nearly 97% seen just once and approximately 0.22% held by the top ten. Sequenced material: T cells isolated from PBMCs. These receptors all come from a human donor in good health.

The J gene is TRBJ2-3, the V gene TRBV30; D remains ambiguous. This CDR3 has 14 amino acids. The V end was cut by 4 bases, the J end by 0 bases, with 11 bases between. Germline assignment: CDR1 GTSNPN and CDR2 SVGIG (reference sequence). CDR3 in DNA: TGTGCCTGGAACTTCGTCGGTAGCACAGATACGCAGTATTTT. Its translation is CAWNFVGSTDTQYF.

In this sample, this clone turned up once. The rearrangement joins TRBV6-5 to TRBJ1-2; TRBD1 agrees at 9 bases. Looked up from germline, CDR1 is MNHEY and CDR2 is SVGAGI. Trimming cost V 4 bases and J 6 bases; bases outside gene matches: 9. The CDR3 covers 15 residues. The CDR3 coding sequence is TGTGCCAGCAGTTCCATCCCGACAGGGGGTAATGGCTACACCTTC. It codes for CASSSIPTGGNGYTF.

The genes are TRBV10-1 and TRBJ2-3, with D possibly being TRBD2 (6 bases). Trimming removed 6 bases from V and 2 bases from J, with 15 bases in between. Germline CDR1 reads WNHNN; CDR2 reads SYGVQD (reference sequence). CDR3 length: 15 amino acids. CDR3 in amino acids: CASSVADINTDTQYF. The CDR3 region has the DNA TGCGCCAGCAGCGTAGCGGATATTAACACAGATACGCAGTATTTT.

The chain recombines TRBV28 with TRBJ2-1; tentative D call: TRBD1 (6 bases). From germline, CDR1 is MDHEN and CDR2 SYDVKM. V dropped 3 bases and J dropped 3 bases, with 15 bases sitting between them. The CDR3 totals 16 residues. The CDR3 DNA follows: TGTGCCAGCAGTTTCGGGAACAGGGCGGTCTACAATGAGCAGTTCTTC. Translation gives CASSFGNRAVYNEQFF.

The chain carries TRBV7-8 and TRBJ2-1, with unresolved D. The V end lost 1 base, the J end lost 5 bases, and 6 bases lay between the germline ends. This CDR3 spans 13 amino acids. The germline gives CDR1 SGHVS, CDR2 FQNEAQ. The CDR3 DNA sequence: TGTGCCAGCAGCTTAGGACTGGACAATGAGCAGTTCTTC. It yields the protein CASSLGLDNEQFF.

V is TRBV29-1 and J is TRBJ2-7, with D unclear. Germline V gene lookup returns CDR1 SQVTM and CDR2 ANQGSEA. The V end was cut by 7 bases, the J end by 0 bases, with 13 bases between. CDR3 length: 13 amino acids. CDR3 DNA sequence: TGCAGCGCCCGGAGTCTGAGCTCCTACGAGCAGTACTTC. Its translation: CSARSLSSYEQYF.

In its sample, this clone was seen once. The V and J genes are TRBV5-4 and TRBJ2-3; 11 bases agree with TRBD2. CDR3 length: 15 amino acids. The V and J ends lost 3 bases and 3 bases, in that order; junction bases with no gene match: 3. Looked up from germline, CDR1 is SGHNT and CDR2 is YYREEE (reference sequence). In DNA, the CDR3 is TGTGCCAGCAGCTCTAGCGGGGGGCCAACAGATACGCAGTATTTT. Amino acid sequence: CASSSSGGPTDTQYF.

The chain links TRBV5-4 to TRBJ2-3; 9 nucleotides line up with TRBD2. Germline V gives CDR1 SGHNT, CDR2 YYREEE (reference sequence). Unmatched junction bases numbered 7, after V lost 0 bases and J lost 5 bases. The CDR3 length is 16 residues. The CDR3 DNA reads as TGTGCCAGCAGCTTGGCAGCGGGAGGATGGGGAGATACGCAGTATTTT. This translates into CASSLAAGGWGDTQYF.